By share, the clone carrying this TCR beta chain counts as medium-sized. Germline V gene data show CDR1 as SGHTA and CDR2 as FQGTGA. After removal of 5 bases from V and 7 bases from J, the junction contained 13 bases not matched to a gene. The CDR3 totals 18 residues. The table came from immunoSEQ multiplex PCR; TCRdb's copy has only in-frame clones and leaves some out. The profile shows approximately 100,000 clones, about 92% of them singletons. The data belong to a study of siplizumab effects on memory and regulatory T cells. This TCR derives from a human donor in good health. V is TRBV7-3 and J is TRBJ2-1; 14 bases are shared with TRBD2. Sequenced material: Tregs sorted from blood. CDR3 bases: TGTGCCAGCAGCCCACGAGGGACTAGCGGGAGAATAGTAAATGAGCAGTTCTTC. It encodes CASSPRGTSGRIVNEQFF.